The entry below describes one TCR beta chain. V was pared by 0 bases and J by 2 bases, with 14 bases between. CDR3 length equals 16 residues. Per germline, CDR1 SGDLS and CDR2 YYNGEE. This record belongs to a study of blood T cell repertoires in COVID-19. Study-wide context: Whether acute or convalescent, the COVID-19 samples came from the United States, Italy and Spain. Sources were T cells, B-cell-depleted T cells, or PBMCs; the material itself was cDNA or gDNA.

Study processing details: Reference gene primer amplification in the assay estimated nucleated cell counts. Method: immunoSEQ multiplex PCR; TCRdb's copy keeps in-frame clones and lacks some. V and J calls and clone size come straight from that table; D and trimming were deduced from the DNA. The profile covers fewer than 300,000 clones, with approximately 93% appearing a single time and around 2% taken by the ten largest. The Seattle site enrolled patients during active infection and followed them longitudinally. The source of this sequence is a woman aged 25 to 39 with COVID-19, enrolled during active disease. V gene TRBV9 combines with J gene TRBJ1-1; perhaps TRBD1 as D (5 bases). Source material: peripheral blood. The DNA for the CDR3 is TGTGCCAGCAGCGTAGACGGACGACAGCCAAACACTGAAGCTTTCTTT. It yields the protein CASSVDGRQPNTEAFF.